This TCR beta chain was found in a study of T cells expressing NK-cell markers. Across the study: Seven HCMV-seropositive donors and one seronegative donor made up the eight sequenced donors.

TCRdb re-analyzed the 5' RACE reads; it lists each CDR3 protein once, without DNA. The sample data list approximately 440,000 distinct CDR3 sequences. On this clonotype itself: What it recognizes is unknown.

Notes on the study in general: About 6 donors had dominant NKG2C+ clonotypes that comprised about 1.0-7.5% of their CD8+ T cells.

The TCR originated in a woman aged 45-65 years in good health. The sequenced sample was blood T cells: a sorted CD56 or NKG2C T cell subset, CD4+ or CD8+ T cells, or bulk PBMC T cells (not recorded which).

The CDR3 spells CASSQETGGDHTEAFF. The rearrangement links TRBV4-2 to TRBJ1-1; TCRdb proposes TRBD1, but this gene call is untestable without DNA. There are 16 residues in the CDR3. Germline V gives CDR1 LGHNA, CDR2 YNFKEQ.